This TCR beta chain was sequenced for a study of T cells in Graves' hyperthyroidism and ophthalmopathy. Using RNA transcripts as the source, TCR beta CDR3 regions were amplified. The HTBI primer set drove a first-round RT-PCR of the TCR CDR3. From the multiplex PCR reads, TCRdb called clonotypes with MiXCR, one entry per CDR3 protein. The sample shows more than 500,000 distinct CDR3 sequences, 15% to 20% of them seen only once. Study conclusions and caveats: Ophthalmopathy was predicted by the model a median of approximately 6 months ahead of onset.

Every diagnosis used clinical symptoms, serum thyroxine and TRAb, thyroid ultrasound and orbital computed tomography. Germline V gives CDR1 SQVTM, CDR2 ANQGSEA. V shed 6 bases and J shed 6 bases, with 17 bases lying between them. The CDR3 covers 13 residues. There are many counts of this clonotype. Its matching antigen is unknown. This sequence joins TRBV29-1 and TRBJ1-1; D unresolved. Sequenced sample: blood. The TCR was taken from a woman aged 30 to 39 with Graves' hyperthyroidism. The CDR3 bases are TGCAGCGTCGAGGAACCAGAGTCTGCTGAAGCTTTCTTT. The encoded protein is CSVEEPESAEAFF. Looking up the rest from reference TRBV29-1 and TRBJ1-1 gives the full variable domain: SAVISQKPSRDICQRGTSLTIQCQVDSQVTMMFWYRQQPGQSLTLIATANQGSEATYESGFVIDKFPISRPNLTFSTLTVSNMSPEDSSIYLCSVEEPESAEAFFGQGTRLTVV.